The 21 T cell receptor beta chains below were found in one sample sequenced in a study of blood T cell repertoires in COVID-19. The assay was immunoSEQ multiplex PCR, and TCRdb's table has in-frame clones only and misses some. The repertoire has hundreds of thousands of clones, 89% of them found once; the top ten carry roughly 0.9%. The source material was peripheral blood. The receptor set was obtained from a man aged 18-30 years with COVID-19, enrolled during active disease.

The CDR3 nucleotides are TGTGCCAGCAGTGTTGAGGGATTAGGGTCTGGCTACACCTTC. Its protein is CASSVEGLGSGYTF. V and J are TRBV25-1 and TRBJ1-2; D unresolved. Looked up from germline, CDR1 is MGHDK and CDR2 is SYGVNS. The V end lost 4 bases, the J end lost 7 bases, and 16 bases lay between the germline ends. The CDR3 length is 14 residues.

The rearrangement uses TRBV27 and TRBJ1-2; TRBD1 matches 8 bases. The V gene's germline CDR1 is MNHEY and CDR2 SMNVEV (reference sequence). This CDR3 is built from 16 residues. Trimming cost V 0 bases and J 8 bases; bases outside gene matches: 11. The CDR3 here is CASSLSPQGAISGYTF. The CDR3 region has the DNA TGTGCCAGCAGTTTATCGCCGCAGGGGGCAATTAGCGGCTACACCTTC.

The V gene is TRBV19, the J gene TRBJ2-4, with D tentatively TRBD2 (6 bases). V lost 3 bases, J lost 6 bases, and 6 bases lay in between. Germline lookup yields CDR1 LNHDA and CDR2 SQIVND (reference sequence). The CDR3 covers 12 residues. The CDR3 DNA follows: TGTGCCAGTAGTATGGAGGGAAACATTCAGTACTTC. It is translated as CASSMEGNIQYF.

This chain connects TRBV2 to TRBJ2-1, with D possibly being TRBD2 (7 bases). CDR3 length: 13 residues. V was pared by 8 bases and J by 9 bases, with 17 bases between. The germline V gene encodes CDR1 SNHLY and CDR2 FYNNEI. CDR3 loop: CASPGRGQSEQFF. The CDR3 DNA reads TGTGCCAGCCCGGGGCGGGGGCAATCTGAGCAGTTCTTC.

The table lists this clone with a count of one. The chain links TRBV7-9 to TRBJ2-5; 9 bases align to TRBD2. Germline CDR1 is SEHNR and CDR2 is FQNEAQ (reference sequence). There are 16 residues in the CDR3. J lost 0 bases, V lost 2 bases, and 4 bases had no gene match. The CDR3 spells CASSLLLAGYQETQYF. Here the CDR3 DNA reads TGTGCCAGCAGCTTATTGCTAGCGGGGTACCAAGAGACCCAGTACTTC.

V gene TRBV14 combines with J gene TRBJ1-1; weak D call: TRBD1 (6 bases). Trimming stripped 3 bases from V and 4 bases from J, with 9 bases between. Germline V CDR1 and CDR2: SGHDN, FVKESK. The CDR3 is 13 amino acids. As DNA, the CDR3 is TGTGCCAGCAGCCAGTCAGGGGTCACTGAAGCTTTCTTT. As protein: CASSQSGVTEAFF.

This clone occurred a few times. The V and J genes are TRBV2 and TRBJ2-6; maybe TRBD1 (6 bases). Between the trimmed V and J ends, which lost 0 bases and 4 bases, there was a span of 16 bases. From germline, CDR1 is SNHLY and CDR2 FYNNEI. The CDR3 extends over 18 amino acids. The CDR3 protein is CASSEAERGLYGANVLTF. CDR3 DNA sequence: TGTGCCAGCAGTGAAGCGGAGAGGGGGTTGTACGGGGCCAACGTCCTGACTTTC.

The gene calls are TRBV7-2 and TRBJ2-2, with D maybe TRBD2 (5 bases). CDR1 and CDR2 from the germline V gene are SGHTA and FQGNSA. Between the trimmed V and J ends, which lost 2 bases and 2 bases, there was a span of 15 bases. The CDR3 is made up of 17 amino acids. CDR3 DNA: TGTGCCAGCAGCTTACTGACCCCGGGAATTAACACCGGGGAGCTGTTTTTT. Amino acid sequence: CASSLLTPGINTGELFF.

This clone was seen once. This sequence joins TRBV11-2 and TRBJ1-5; D gene uncertain. This CDR3 contains 14 residues. The ends were cut back, 1 base at V and 3 bases at J, with 7 bases in the middle. Germline CDR1 SGHAT, CDR2 FQNNGV. The CDR3 DNA follows: TGTGCCAGCAGCTTAGGAGGGAACAATCAGCCCCAGCATTTT. Translating gives CASSLGGNNQPQHF.

The chain links TRBV10-2 to TRBJ1-2; D is undetermined. The CDR3 length is 12 residues. V was clipped by 7 bases and J by 5 bases, with 11 bases between them. Germline-derived CDR1 and CDR2 are WSHSY and SAAADI. Here the CDR3 reads CASTTTGYGYTF. The DNA for the CDR3 is TGCGCCAGCACCACCACGGGATATGGCTACACCTTC.

This clone was seen a handful of times. This chain connects TRBV27 to TRBJ2-7; D might be TRBD2 (6 bases). The length of the CDR3 is 14 residues. V was trimmed by 3 bases and J by 3 bases, leaving 12 bases between them. In germline, CDR1 is MNHEY, CDR2 SMNVEV (reference sequence). As DNA, the CDR3 is TGTGCCAGCAGTTTGACTAGTATTAGCTACGAGCAGTACTTC. It codes for CASSLTSISYEQYF.

This chain uses TRBV18 with TRBJ2-7; D call uncertain. This CDR3 is built from 13 residues. Germline-derived CDR1 and CDR2 are KGHSH and LQKENI. V lost 2 bases, J lost 3 bases, and 8 bases lay in between. This CDR3 reads CASSPGERYEQYF. The CDR3 nucleotides are TGTGCCAGCTCACCAGGAGAACGCTACGAGCAGTACTTC.

The chain links TRBV6-5 to TRBJ1-6; possibly TRBD1 for D (6 bases). The V gene's germline CDR1 is MNHEY and CDR2 SVGAGI. The CDR3 is 13 amino acids. The ends were cut back, 6 bases at V and 10 bases at J, with 13 bases in the middle. The CDR3 protein is CASSFQGYSPLHF. The CDR3 nucleotides are TGTGCCAGCAGCTTCCAGGGGTACTCACCCCTCCACTTT.

The V and J genes are TRBV2 and TRBJ2-3, with a tentative D call TRBD2 (6 bases). Germline loops: CDR1 SNHLY, CDR2 FYNNEI. There are 16 residues in the CDR3. Trimming took off 5 bases at V and 0 bases at J, with 15 bases between the two ends. CDR3 nucleotides: TGTGCCAGCAGTCGGCGCGGGACGCAAAGCACAGATACGCAGTATTTT. This encodes CASSRRGTQSTDTQYF.

The chain links TRBV19 to TRBJ2-2; no firm D call. This CDR3 comprises 12 residues. V dropped 7 bases and J dropped 5 bases, with 8 bases sitting between them. The germline V gene encodes CDR1 LNHDA and CDR2 SQIVND (reference sequence). The CDR3 loop is CASTPRTGELFF. CDR3 coding DNA: TGTGCCAGTACCCCCCGGACCGGGGAGCTGTTTTTT.

The chain is built from TRBV3-1 (or the pseudogene TRBV3-2) and TRBJ2-5; 7 bases fit TRBD2. Germline V gene sequence: CDR1 LGHDT, CDR2 YNNKEL (reference sequence). J gave up 3 bases and V 3 bases, and 4 bases lay outside the gene matches. The CDR3 has 14 amino acids. The CDR3 reads CASSHQGGEETQYF. In nucleotides, the CDR3 is TGTGCCAGCAGCCACCAGGGAGGGGAAGAGACCCAGTACTTC.

The J gene is TRBJ1-3, the V gene TRBV7-6; no clear D gene. The V end was cut by 0 bases, the J end by 0 bases, with 15 bases between. This CDR3 has 18 amino acids. CDR1 SGHVS and CDR2 FNYEAQ come from the germline V gene. The CDR3 DNA reads TGTGCCAGCAGCTTAGCAGCGGGGAGACCGAGCTCTGGAAACACCATATATTTT. It specifies CASSLAAGRPSSGNTIYF.

This chain uses TRBV7-9 with TRBJ1-3; no firm D call. The CDR3 totals 14 residues. V gave up 2 bases and J gave up 0 bases, with 5 bases separating them. Germline V gene sequence: CDR1 SEHNR, CDR2 FQNEAQ (reference sequence). For the CDR3, the DNA is TGTGCCAGCAGCTTAATATTCTCTGGAAACACCATATATTTT. Its translation: CASSLIFSGNTIYF.

The V call is TRBV4-1, the J call TRBJ1-1; 8 bases agree with TRBD1. This CDR3 region has 15 residues. The germline V gene encodes CDR1 MGHRA and CDR2 YSYEKL. The trim removed 4 bases at V and 4 bases at J, leaving 8 bases unmatched. The CDR3 DNA reads as TGCGCCAGCAGCCCTTCGGACAGGGACGCCACTGAAGCTTTCTTT. Translation: CASSPSDRDATEAFF.

CDR3 in DNA: TGTGCCTTAAACATGGGGGCCGGCTACGAGCAGTACTTC. As protein: CALNMGAGYEQYF. The gene calls are TRBV7-2 and TRBJ2-7, with D possibly matching TRBD1 (6 bases). V gave up 11 bases and J gave up 3 bases, with 17 bases separating them. Germline CDR1 and CDR2: SGHTA and FQGNSA. The CDR3 consists of 13 residues.

J is TRBJ2-5 and V is TRBV6-6; D possibly corresponds to TRBD1 (5 bases). Germline V lookup: CDR1 MNHNY, CDR2 SVGAGI (reference sequence). Trimming removed 5 bases from V and 7 bases from J, with 17 bases in between. The CDR3 runs 14 residues. The DNA for the CDR3 is TGTGCCAGCAGTCAAAACCAGGGTAGGGGGACCCAGTACTTC. Protein: CASSQNQGRGTQYF.